This T cell receptor (beta chain) originates from a study of OX40 agonist ivuxolimab in advanced cancers. Overall study context: Across the patients, intravenous ivuxolimab was delivered every 2 weeks at 0.01 to 10 mg/kg. Findings and limits, study-wide: The mean number of expanded clones was higher in CD8+ T cells than in CD4+. At doses 0.1 to 3.0 mg/kg, CD4+ and CD8+ clones expanded. Among the lowest peripheral clonal expansion occurred in 0.1-3.0 mg/kg partial responders.

The method was immunoSEQ multiplex PCR; TCRdb's version includes in-frame clones alone and lacks a portion of them. This table has some 25,000 clones, about four fifths appearing once. This clone has only one observation. The antigen is not known. Germline V gene data show CDR1 as SGHRS and CDR2 as YFSETQ. V gave up 0 bases and J gave up 5 bases, with 12 bases separating them. The CDR3 length is 15 residues. The sequence came from an adult with an advanced solid tumor such as melanoma, head and neck, liver or kidney cancer. The sample was CD4+ or CD8+ T cells sorted from blood, taken in a trial of the OX40 agonist ivuxolimab. The J gene is TRBJ2-1, the V gene TRBV5-1; D unclear. The CDR3 DNA sequence: TGCGCCAGCAGCTTGGCCCTGTCAGGTAACAATGAGCAGTTCTTC. Protein sequence: CASSLALSGNNEQFF.